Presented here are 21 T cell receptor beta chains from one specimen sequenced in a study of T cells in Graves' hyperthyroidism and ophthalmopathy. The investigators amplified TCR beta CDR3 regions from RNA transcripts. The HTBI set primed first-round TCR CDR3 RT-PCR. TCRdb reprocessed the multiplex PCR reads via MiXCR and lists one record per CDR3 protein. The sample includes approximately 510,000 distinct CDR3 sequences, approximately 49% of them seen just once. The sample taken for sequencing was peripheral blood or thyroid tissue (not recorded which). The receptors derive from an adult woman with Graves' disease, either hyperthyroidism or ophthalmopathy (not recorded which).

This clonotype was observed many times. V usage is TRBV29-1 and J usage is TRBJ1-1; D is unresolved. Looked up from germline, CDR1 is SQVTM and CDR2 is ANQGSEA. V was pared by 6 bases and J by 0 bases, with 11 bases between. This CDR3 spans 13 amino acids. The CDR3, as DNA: TGCAGCGTCCGCAGGAGTATGAACACTGAAGCTTTCTTT. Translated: CSVRRSMNTEAFF.

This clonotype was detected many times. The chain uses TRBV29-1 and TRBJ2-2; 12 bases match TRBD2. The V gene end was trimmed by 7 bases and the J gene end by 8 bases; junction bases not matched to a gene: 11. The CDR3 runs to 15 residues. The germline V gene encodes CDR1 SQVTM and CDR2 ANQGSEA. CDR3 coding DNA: TGCAGCGCGACTCCGACTAGCGGGAGATATGGGGAGCTGTTTTTT. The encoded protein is CSATPTSGRYGELFF.

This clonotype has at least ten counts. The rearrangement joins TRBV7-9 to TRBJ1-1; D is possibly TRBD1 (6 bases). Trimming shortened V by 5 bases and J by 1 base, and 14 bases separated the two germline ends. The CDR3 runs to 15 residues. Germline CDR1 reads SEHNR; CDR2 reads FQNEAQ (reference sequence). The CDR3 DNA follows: TGTGCCAGCAGCCAGCGGGGACAACCGAACACTGAAGCTTTCTTT. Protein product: CASSQRGQPNTEAFF.

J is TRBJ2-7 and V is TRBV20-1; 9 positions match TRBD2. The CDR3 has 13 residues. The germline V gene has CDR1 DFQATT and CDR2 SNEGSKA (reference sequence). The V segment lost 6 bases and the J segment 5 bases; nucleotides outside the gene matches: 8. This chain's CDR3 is CSAEIAGADEQYF. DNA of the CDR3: TGCAGTGCAGAAATAGCGGGAGCAGACGAGCAGTACTTC.

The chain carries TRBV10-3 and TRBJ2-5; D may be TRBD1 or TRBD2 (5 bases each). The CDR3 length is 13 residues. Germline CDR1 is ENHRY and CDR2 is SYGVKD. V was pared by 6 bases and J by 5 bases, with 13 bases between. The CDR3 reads CAIRGEALETQYF. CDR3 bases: TGTGCCATCAGGGGGGAAGCCTTGGAGACCCAGTACTTC.

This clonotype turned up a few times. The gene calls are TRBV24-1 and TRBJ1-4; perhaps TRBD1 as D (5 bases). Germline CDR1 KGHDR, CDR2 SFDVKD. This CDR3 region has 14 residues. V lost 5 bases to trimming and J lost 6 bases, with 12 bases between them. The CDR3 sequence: CATSGRGVDEKLFF. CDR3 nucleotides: TGTGCCACCAGTGGGCGAGGGGTGGATGAAAAACTGTTTTTT.

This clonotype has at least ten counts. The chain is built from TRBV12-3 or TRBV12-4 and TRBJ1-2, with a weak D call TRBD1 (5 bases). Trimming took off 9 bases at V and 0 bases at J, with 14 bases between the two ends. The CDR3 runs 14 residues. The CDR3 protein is CASVGGSANYGYTF. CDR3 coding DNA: TGTGCCAGTGTCGGGGGTAGTGCTAACTATGGCTACACCTTC.

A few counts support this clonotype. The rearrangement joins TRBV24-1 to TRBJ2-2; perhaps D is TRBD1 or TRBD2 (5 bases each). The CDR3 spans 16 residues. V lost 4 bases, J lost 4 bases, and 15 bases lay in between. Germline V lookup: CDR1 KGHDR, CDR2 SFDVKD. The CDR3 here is CATSDRPGTSTGELFF. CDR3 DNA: TGTGCCACCAGTGACCGACCCGGGACCTCCACCGGGGAGCTGTTTTTT.

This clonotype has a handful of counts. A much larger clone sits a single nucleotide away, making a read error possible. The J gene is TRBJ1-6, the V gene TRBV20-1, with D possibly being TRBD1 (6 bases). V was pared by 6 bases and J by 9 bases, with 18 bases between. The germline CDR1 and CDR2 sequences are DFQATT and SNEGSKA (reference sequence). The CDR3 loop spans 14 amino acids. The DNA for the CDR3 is TGCAGTGCGGGCCAGGGGCCGCGGAGTTCACCCCTCCACTTT. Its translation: CSAGQGPRSSPLHF.

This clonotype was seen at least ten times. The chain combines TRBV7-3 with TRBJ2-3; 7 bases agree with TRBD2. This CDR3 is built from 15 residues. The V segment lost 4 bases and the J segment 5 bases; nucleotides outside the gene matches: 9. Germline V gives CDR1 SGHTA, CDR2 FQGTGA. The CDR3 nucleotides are TGTGCCAGCAGCTCCCGCGGGAGTCGTGAAGATACGCAGTATTTT. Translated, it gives CASSSRGSREDTQYF.

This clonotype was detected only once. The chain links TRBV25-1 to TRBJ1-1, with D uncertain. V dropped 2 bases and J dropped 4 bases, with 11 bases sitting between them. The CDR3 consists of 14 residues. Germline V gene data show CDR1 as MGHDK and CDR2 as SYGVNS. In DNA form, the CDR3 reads TGTGCCAGCAGTGAAATAGGGTTATCCACTGAAGCTTTCTTT. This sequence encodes CASSEIGLSTEAFF.

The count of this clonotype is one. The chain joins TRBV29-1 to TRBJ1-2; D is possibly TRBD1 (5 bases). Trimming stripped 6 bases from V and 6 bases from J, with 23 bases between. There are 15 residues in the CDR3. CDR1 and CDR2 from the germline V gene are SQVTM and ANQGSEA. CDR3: CSVDRATSGDDGYTF. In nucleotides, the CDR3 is TGCAGCGTGGACCGGGCCACTTCCGGGGACGATGGCTACACCTTC.

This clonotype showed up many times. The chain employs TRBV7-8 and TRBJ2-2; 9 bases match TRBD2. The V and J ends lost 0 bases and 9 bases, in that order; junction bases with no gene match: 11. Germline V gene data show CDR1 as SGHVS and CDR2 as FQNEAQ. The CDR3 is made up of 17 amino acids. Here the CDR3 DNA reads TGTGCCAGCAGCTTAGCGGGTGGTAGCGGGAGTGTGAGGGAGCTGTTTTTT. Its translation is CASSLAGGSGSVRELFF.

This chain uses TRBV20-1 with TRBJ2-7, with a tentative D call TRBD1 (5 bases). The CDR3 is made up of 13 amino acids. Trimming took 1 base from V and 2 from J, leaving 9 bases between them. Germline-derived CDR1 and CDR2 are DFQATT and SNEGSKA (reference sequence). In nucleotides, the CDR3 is TGCAGTGCTAGAGTAGACAGTCCCTACGAGCAGTACTTC. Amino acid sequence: CSARVDSPYEQYF.

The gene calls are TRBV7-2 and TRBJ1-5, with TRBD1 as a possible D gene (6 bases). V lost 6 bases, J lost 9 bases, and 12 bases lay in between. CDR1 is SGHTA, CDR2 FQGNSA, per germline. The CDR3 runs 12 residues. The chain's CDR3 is CASRGLGGPQHF. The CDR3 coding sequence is TGTGCCAGCAGGGGTCTAGGGGGGCCCCAGCATTTT.

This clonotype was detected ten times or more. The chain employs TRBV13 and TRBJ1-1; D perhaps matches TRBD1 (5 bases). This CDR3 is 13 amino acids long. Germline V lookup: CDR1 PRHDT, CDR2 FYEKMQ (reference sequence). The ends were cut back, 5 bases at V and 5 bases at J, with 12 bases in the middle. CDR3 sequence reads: CASSRGQGTEAFF. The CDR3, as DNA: TGTGCCAGCAGCCGGGGCCAGGGAACTGAAGCTTTCTTT.

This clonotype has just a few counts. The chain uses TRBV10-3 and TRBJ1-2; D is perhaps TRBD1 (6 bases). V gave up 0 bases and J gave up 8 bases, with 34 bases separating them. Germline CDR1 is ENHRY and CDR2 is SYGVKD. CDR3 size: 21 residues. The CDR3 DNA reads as TGTGCCATCAGTGAGTCGATACAGGGCTCGGGCTCACCCCTCCACTTTAAGGGCTACACCTTC. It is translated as CAISESIQGSGSPLHFKGYTF.

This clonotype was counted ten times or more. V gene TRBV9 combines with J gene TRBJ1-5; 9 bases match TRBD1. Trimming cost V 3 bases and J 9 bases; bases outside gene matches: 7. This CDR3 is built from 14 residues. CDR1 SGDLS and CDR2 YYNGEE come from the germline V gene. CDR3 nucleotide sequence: TGTGCCAGCAGCGAGGGACAGGGTAGGGGGCCCCAGCATTTT. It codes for CASSEGQGRGPQHF.

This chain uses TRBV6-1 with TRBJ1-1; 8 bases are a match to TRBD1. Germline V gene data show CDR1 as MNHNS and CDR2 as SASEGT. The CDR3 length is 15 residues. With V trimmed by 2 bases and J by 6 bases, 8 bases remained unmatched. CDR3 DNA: TGTGCCAGCAGTGAAACCACAGGGGGATTGGCTGAAGCTTTCTTT. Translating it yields CASSETTGGLAEAFF.

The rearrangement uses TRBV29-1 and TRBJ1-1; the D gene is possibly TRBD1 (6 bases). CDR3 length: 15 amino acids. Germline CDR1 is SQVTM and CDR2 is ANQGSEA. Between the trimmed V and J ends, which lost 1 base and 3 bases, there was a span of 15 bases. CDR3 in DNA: TGCAGCGTTGAAGGGGGGGGGCGACCGGACACTGAAGCTTTCTTT. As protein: CSVEGGGRPDTEAFF. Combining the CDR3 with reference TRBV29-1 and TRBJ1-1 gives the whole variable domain SAVISQKPSRDICQRGTSLTIQCQVDSQVTMMFWYRQQPGQSLTLIATANQGSEATYESGFVIDKFPISRPNLTFSTLTVSNMSPEDSSIYLCSVEGGGRPDTEAFFGQGTRLTVV.

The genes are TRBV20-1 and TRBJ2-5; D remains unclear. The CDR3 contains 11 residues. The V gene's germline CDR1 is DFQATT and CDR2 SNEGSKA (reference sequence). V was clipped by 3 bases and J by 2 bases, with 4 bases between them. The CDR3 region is CSASTQETQYF. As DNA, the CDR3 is TGCAGTGCTAGTACGCAAGAGACCCAGTACTTC.